These 4 T cell receptor beta chains came from one sample sequenced in a study of blood T cell repertoires in COVID-19. The table came from immunoSEQ multiplex PCR; TCRdb's copy has only in-frame clones and leaves some out. The table shows 81,000 or so clones, with around 81% occurring only once. The material sequenced was peripheral blood. The origin of the receptors is a woman in her 70s with active or convalescent COVID-19.

V and J are TRBV19 and TRBJ2-5, with 9 bases fitting TRBD2. The CDR3 contains 14 residues. Unmatched junction bases numbered 3, after V lost 6 bases and J lost 1 base. Per the germline V gene, CDR1 is LNHDA and CDR2 is SQIVND (reference sequence). The CDR3 nucleotides are TGTGCCAGTAGCCTAGCGGGGAGCCAAGAGACCCAGTACTTC. It yields the protein CASSLAGSQETQYF.

The chain carries TRBV4-2 and TRBJ2-1; 7 positions match TRBD2. Germline trimming cut 4 bases from V and 0 bases from J; bases unmatched to any gene: 12. Germline values: CDR1 LGHNA, CDR2 YNFKEQ. The CDR3 spans 18 residues. The DNA of the CDR3 is TGTGCCAGCAGCCTCATTTCCAGCGGGGAGAGCTCCTACAATGAGCAGTTCTTC. Encoded protein: CASSLISSGESSYNEQFF.

CDR3 DNA: TGTGCCAGCAGTTTATGGGGACAACCGAACACCGGGGAGCTGTTTTTT. This gives the protein CASSLWGQPNTGELFF. This chain uses TRBV28 with TRBJ2-2, with D perhaps matching TRBD1 (6 bases). The CDR3 length is 16 residues. The V end lost 0 bases, the J end lost 0 bases, and 8 bases lay between the germline ends. Per germline, CDR1 MDHEN and CDR2 SYDVKM.

This clone was recorded only once. The chain uses TRBV2 and TRBJ1-1; maybe TRBD1 (5 bases). There are 12 residues in the CDR3. Deletions cut 6 bases from V and 10 bases from J, with 15 bases between. The germline CDR1 and CDR2 sequences are SNHLY and FYNNEI. DNA of the CDR3: TGTGCCAGCAGAGTCCGTGGCGGGGGAGCTTTCTTT. Its protein product is CASRVRGGGAFF.